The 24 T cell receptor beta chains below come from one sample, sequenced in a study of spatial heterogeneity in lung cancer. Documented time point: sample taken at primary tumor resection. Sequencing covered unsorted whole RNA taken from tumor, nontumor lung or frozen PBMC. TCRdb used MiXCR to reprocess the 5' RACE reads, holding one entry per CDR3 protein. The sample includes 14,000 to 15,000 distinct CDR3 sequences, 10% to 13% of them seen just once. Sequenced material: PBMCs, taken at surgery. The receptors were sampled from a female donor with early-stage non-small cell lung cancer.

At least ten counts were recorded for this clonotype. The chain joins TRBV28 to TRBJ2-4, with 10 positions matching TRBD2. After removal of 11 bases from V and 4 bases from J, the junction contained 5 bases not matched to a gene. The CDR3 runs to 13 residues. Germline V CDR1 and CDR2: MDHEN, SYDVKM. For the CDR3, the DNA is TGTGCCGTCGAAGCGGGGGGGAAAAACATTCAGTACTTC. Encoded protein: CAVEAGGKNIQYF.

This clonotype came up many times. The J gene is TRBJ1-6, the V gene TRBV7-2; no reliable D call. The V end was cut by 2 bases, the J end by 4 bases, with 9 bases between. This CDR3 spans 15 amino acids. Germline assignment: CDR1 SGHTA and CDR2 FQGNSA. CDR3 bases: TGTGCCAGCAGCTTAAATCCGTTTTATAATTCACCCCTCCACTTT. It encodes CASSLNPFYNSPLHF. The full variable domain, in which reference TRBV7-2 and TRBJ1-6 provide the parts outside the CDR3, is GAGVSQSPSNKVTEKGKDVELRCDPISGHTALYWYRQSLGQGLEFLIYFQGNSAPDKSGLPSDRFSAERTGGSVSTLTIQRTQQEDSAVYLCASSLNPFYNSPLHFGNGTRLTVT.

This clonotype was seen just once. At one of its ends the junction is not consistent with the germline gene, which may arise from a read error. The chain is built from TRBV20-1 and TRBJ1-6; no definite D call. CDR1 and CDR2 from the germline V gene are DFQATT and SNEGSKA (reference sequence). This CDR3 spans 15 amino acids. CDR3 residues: CSARAGLSYNPPLHF. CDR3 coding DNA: TGCAGTGCTAGGGCAGGCCTCTCCTATAATCCACCCCTCCACTTT.

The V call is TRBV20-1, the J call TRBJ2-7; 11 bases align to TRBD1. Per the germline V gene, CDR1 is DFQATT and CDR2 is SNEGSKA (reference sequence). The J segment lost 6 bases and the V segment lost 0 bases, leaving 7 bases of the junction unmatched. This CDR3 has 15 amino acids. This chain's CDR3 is CSARDVDRGLGEQYF. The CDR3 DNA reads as TGCAGTGCTAGAGATGTGGACAGGGGGCTTGGCGAGCAGTACTTC.

The CDR3 region has the DNA TGTGCCAGCAACAAAGGACTAGCGGGGGCACACAATGAGCAGTTCTTC. This gives the protein CASNKGLAGAHNEQFF. The chain links TRBV2 to TRBJ2-1; 13 positions match TRBD2. J gave up 5 bases and V 7 bases, and 8 bases lay outside the gene matches. The CDR3 runs to 16 residues. Germline CDR1 SNHLY, CDR2 FYNNEI.

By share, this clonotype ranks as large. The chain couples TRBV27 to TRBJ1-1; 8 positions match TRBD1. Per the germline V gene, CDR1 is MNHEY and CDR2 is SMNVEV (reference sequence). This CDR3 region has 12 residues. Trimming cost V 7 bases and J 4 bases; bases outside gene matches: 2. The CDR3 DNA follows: TGTGCCAGCACTGACAGGGGCACTGAAGCTTTCTTT. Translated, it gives CASTDRGTEAFF.

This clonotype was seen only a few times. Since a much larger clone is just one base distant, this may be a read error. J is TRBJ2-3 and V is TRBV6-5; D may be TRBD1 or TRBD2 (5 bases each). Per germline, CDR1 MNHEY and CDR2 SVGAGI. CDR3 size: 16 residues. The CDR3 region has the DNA TGTGCCAGCAATCCCACCCTTGGGGGAAGCACAGATACGCGGTATTTT. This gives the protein CASNPTLGGSTDTRYF.

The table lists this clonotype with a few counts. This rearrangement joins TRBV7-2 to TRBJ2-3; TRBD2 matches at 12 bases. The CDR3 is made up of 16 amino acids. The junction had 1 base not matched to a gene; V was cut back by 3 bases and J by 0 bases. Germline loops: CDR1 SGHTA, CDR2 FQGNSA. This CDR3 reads CASSFGLAGSTDTQYF. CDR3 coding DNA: TGTGCCAGCAGCTTCGGACTAGCGGGGAGCACAGATACGCAGTATTTT.

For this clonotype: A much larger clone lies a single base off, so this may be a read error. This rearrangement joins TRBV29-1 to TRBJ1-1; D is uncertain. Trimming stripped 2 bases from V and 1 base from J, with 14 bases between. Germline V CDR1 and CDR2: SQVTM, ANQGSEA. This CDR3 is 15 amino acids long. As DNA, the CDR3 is TGCAGCGTTGAAAGTGGGGAAATTACGAACACTGAAGCTTTCTTT. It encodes CSVESGEITNTEAFF. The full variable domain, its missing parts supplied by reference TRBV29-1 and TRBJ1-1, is SAVISQKPSRDICQRGTSLTIQCQVDSQVTMMFWYRQQPGQSLTLIATANQGSEATYESGFVIDKFPISRPNLTFSTLTVSNMSPEDSSIYLCSVESGEITNTEAFFGQGTRLTVV.

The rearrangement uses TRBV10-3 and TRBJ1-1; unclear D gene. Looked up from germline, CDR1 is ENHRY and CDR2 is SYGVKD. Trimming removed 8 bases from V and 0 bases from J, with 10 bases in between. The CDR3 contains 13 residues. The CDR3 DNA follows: TGTGCCATCGCTGGCGAGATGAACACTGAAGCTTTCTTT. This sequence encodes CAIAGEMNTEAFF.

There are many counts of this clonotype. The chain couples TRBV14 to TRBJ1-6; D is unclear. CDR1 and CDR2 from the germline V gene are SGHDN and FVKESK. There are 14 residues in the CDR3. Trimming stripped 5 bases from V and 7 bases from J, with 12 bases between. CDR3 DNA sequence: TGTGCCAGCAGCAACAAACTGGGAAATTCACCCCTCCACTTT. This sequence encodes CASSNKLGNSPLHF.

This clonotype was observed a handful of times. CDR3 loop: CASSQRTTRGNEQFF. CDR3 coding DNA: TGTGCCAGCAGCCAGAGGACTACCCGGGGCAATGAGCAGTTCTTC. The V call is TRBV14, the J call TRBJ2-1; perhaps TRBD2 as D (6 bases). V dropped 3 bases and J dropped 6 bases, with 15 bases sitting between them. Germline loops: CDR1 SGHDN, CDR2 FVKESK. The CDR3 is made up of 15 amino acids.

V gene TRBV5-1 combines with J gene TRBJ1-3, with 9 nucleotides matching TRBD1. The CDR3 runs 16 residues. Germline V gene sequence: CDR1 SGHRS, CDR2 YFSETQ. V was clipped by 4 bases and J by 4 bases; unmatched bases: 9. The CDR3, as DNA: TGCGCCAGCAGCCTGATGGGACAGGGAGGAGGAAACACCATATATTTT. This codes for CASSLMGQGGGNTIYF.

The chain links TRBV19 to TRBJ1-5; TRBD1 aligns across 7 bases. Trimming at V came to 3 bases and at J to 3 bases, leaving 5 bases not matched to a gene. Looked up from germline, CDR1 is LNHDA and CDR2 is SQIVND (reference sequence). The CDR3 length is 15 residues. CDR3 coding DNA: TGTGCCAGTAGTATTATCGACAGGGACAATCAGCCCCAGCATTTT. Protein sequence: CASSIIDRDNQPQHF.

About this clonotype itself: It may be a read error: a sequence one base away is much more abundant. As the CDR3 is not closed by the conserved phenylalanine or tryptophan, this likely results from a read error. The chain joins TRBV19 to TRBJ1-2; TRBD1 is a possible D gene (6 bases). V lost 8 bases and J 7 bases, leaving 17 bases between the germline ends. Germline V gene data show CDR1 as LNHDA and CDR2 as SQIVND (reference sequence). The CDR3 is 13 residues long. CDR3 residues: CASRTQGISGYTY. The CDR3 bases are TGTGCCAGTCGAACTCAGGGGATAAGTGGCTACACCTAC.

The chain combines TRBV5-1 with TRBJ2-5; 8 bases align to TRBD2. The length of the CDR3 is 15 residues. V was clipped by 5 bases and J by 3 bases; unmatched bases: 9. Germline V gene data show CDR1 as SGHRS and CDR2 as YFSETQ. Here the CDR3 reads CASSWIGGAKETQYF. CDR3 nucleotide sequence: TGCGCCAGCAGTTGGATCGGGGGGGCCAAAGAGACCCAGTACTTC. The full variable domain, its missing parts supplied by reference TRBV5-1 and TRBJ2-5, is KAGVTQTPRYLIKTRGQQVTLSCSPISGHRSVSWYQQTPGQGLQFLFEYFSETQRNKGNFPGRFSGRQFSNSRSEMNVSTLELGDSALYLCASSWIGGAKETQYFGPGTRLLVL.

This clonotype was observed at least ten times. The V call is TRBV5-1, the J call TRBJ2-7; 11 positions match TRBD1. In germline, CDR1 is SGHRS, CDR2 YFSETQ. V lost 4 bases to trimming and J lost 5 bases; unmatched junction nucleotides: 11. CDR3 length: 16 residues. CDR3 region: CASSPRTGGANHEQYF. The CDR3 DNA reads TGCGCCAGCAGCCCACGGACAGGGGGCGCAAATCACGAGCAGTACTTC.

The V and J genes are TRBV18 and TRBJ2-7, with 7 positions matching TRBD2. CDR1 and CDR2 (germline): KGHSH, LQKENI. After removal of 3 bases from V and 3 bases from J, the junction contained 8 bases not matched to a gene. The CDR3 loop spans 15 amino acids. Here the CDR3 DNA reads TGTGCCAGCTCACCCCAGTCCGGCGGGGGCTACGAGCAGTACTTC. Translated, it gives CASSPQSGGGYEQYF.

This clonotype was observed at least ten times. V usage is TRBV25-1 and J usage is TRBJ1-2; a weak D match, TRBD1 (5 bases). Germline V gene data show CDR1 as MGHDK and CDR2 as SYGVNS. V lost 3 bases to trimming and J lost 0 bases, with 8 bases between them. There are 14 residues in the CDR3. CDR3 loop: CASSEHRSNYGYTF. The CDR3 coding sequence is TGTGCCAGCAGTGAGCACAGGTCTAACTATGGCTACACCTTC.

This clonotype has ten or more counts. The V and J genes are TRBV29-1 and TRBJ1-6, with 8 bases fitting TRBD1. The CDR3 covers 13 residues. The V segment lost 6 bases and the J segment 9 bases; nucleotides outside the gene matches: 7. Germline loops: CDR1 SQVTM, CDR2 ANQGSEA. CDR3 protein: CSVGTGLSSPLHF. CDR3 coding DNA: TGCAGCGTAGGGACAGGACTAAGTTCACCCCTCCACTTT.

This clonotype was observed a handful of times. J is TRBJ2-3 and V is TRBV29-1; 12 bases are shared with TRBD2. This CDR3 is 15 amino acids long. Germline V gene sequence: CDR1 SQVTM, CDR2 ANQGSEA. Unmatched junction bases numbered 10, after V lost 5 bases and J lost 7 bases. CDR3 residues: CSVSTSGGSRNTQYF. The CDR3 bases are TGCAGCGTTTCGACTAGCGGGGGCTCGAGGAATACGCAGTATTTT.

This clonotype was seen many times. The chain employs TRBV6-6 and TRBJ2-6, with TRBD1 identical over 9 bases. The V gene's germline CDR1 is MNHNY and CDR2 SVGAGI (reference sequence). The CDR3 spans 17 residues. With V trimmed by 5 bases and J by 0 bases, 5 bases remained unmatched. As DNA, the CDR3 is TGTGCCAGCAGTACGGGACAGGGAGGCTCTGGGGCCAACGTCCTGACTTTC. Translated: CASSTGQGGSGANVLTF.

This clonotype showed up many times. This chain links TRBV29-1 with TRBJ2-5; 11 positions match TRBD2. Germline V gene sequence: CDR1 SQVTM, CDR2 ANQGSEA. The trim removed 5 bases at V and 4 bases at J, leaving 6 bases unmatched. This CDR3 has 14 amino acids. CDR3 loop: CSVKGLAGGETQYF. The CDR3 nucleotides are TGCAGCGTTAAGGGTCTAGCGGGAGGAGAGACCCAGTACTTC.

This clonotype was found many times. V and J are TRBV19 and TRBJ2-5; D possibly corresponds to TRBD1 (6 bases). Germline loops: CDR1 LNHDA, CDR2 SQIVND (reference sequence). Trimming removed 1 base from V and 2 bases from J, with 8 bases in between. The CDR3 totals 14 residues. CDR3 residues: CASSIARGQETQYF. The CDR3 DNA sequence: TGTGCCAGTAGTATAGCCAGGGGACAAGAGACCCAGTACTTC.